A single sample gave rise to the 16 T cell receptor beta chains below, sequenced in a study of blood T cell repertoires in COVID-19. TCRdb's copy holds only in-frame clones and misses some; the assay was immunoSEQ multiplex PCR. The sample includes almost 400,000 clones, around 87% seen only once; the top ten take under 3%. The material sequenced was peripheral blood. The receptors derive from a woman aged 55-70 years with COVID-19, enrolled during active disease.

The chain carries TRBV7-8 and TRBJ1-1, with unresolved D. Per germline, CDR1 SGHVS and CDR2 FQNEAQ. CDR3 length: 15 amino acids. V lost 1 base and J lost 1, with 10 bases in between. CDR3 bases: TGTGCCAGCAGCTTAGGAGGGAGCGGGAACACTGAAGCTTTCTTT. Encoded protein: CASSLGGSGNTEAFF.

J is TRBJ2-2 and V is TRBV6-2 or TRBV6-3; 9 nucleotides line up with TRBD1. V lost 2 bases to trimming and J lost 1 base; unmatched junction nucleotides: 2. CDR1 and CDR2 from the germline V gene are MNHEY and SVGEGT. This CDR3 comprises 16 residues. The CDR3 sequence is CASSYPGQGNTGELFF. In DNA form, the CDR3 reads TGTGCCAGCAGTTACCCGGGACAGGGGAACACCGGGGAGCTGTTTTTT.

V usage is TRBV6-6 and J usage is TRBJ1-2; D might be TRBD1 (6 bases). Germline CDR1 reads MNHNY; CDR2 reads SVGAGI (reference sequence). V gave up 0 bases and J gave up 2 bases, with 7 bases separating them. The CDR3 has 14 residues. The CDR3 is CASSYSRGNYGYTF. The CDR3, as DNA: TGTGCCAGCAGTTACTCTAGGGGGAACTATGGCTACACCTTC.

Details on this clone: The same CDR3 is also encoded by other DNA sequences in this sample. The J gene is TRBJ2-7, the V gene TRBV12-3 or TRBV12-4; the D gene is possibly TRBD2 (5 bases). This CDR3 spans 13 amino acids. V was clipped by 0 bases and J by 4 bases, with 7 bases between them. The CDR3 region is CASSLARGYEQYF. The CDR3 coding sequence is TGTGCCAGCAGTTTAGCTCGGGGTTACGAGCAGTACTTC.

The rearrangement joins TRBV15 to TRBJ2-2; D is ambiguous. Trimming removed 3 bases at V and 7 bases at J, with 12 bases between. In germline, CDR1 is LNHNV, CDR2 YYDKDF (reference sequence). CDR3 length: 14 residues. In nucleotides, the CDR3 is TGTGCCACCAGCAGGACACTCCTTGGCGGGGAGCTGTTTTTT. Translation gives CATSRTLLGGELFF. The full variable domain, its missing parts supplied by reference TRBV15 and TRBJ2-2, is DAMVIQNPRYQVTQFGKPVTLSCSQTLNHNVMYWYQQKSSQAPKLLFHYYDKDFNNEADTPDNFQSRRPNTSFCFLDIRSPGLGDTAMYLCATSRTLLGGELFFGEGSRLTVL.

This sequence joins TRBV6-6 and TRBJ1-2, with D perhaps matching TRBD1 (5 bases). The CDR3 extends over 13 amino acids. Germline CDR1 is MNHNY and CDR2 is SVGAGI (reference sequence). V shed 6 bases and J shed 4 bases, with 12 bases lying between them. The CDR3, as DNA: TGTGCCAGCAGCCCCGGGACTTTCTATGGCTACACCTTC. Its protein product is CASSPGTFYGYTF.

The chain uses TRBV6-4 and TRBJ2-5, with 12 bases aligning to TRBD2. Germline assignment: CDR1 MRHNA and CDR2 SNTAGT. The CDR3 extends over 16 amino acids. The trim removed 4 bases at V and 5 bases at J, leaving 8 bases unmatched. The CDR3 nucleotides read TGTGCCAGCAGTGTCGGACTAGCGGGGCCGTGGGAGACCCAGTACTTC. Residues: CASSVGLAGPWETQYF.

The V call is TRBV27, the J call TRBJ1-4, with D uncertain. Germline CDR1 and CDR2: MNHEY and SMNVEV (reference sequence). The V gene lost 2 bases and the J gene lost 0 bases, with 13 bases spanning the gap. The CDR3 loop spans 17 amino acids. CDR3 nucleotide sequence: TGTGCCAGCAGTTTAATGGGGAGGAGGTCAACTAATGAAAAACTGTTTTTT. Translation gives CASSLMGRRSTNEKLFF.

Only one count was recorded for this clone. This rearrangement joins TRBV11-2 to TRBJ1-1; 8 bases fit TRBD1. CDR3 length: 16 residues. V dropped 5 bases and J dropped 2; count of bases not matched to a gene: 10. Germline V lookup: CDR1 SGHAT, CDR2 FQNNGV. The CDR3 spells CASSPYRTGINTEAFF. The CDR3 DNA follows: TGTGCCAGCAGCCCCTACAGGACAGGGATTAACACTGAAGCTTTCTTT.

The genes are TRBV2 and TRBJ1-5, with D maybe TRBD1 (5 bases). V lost 4 bases, J lost 9 bases, and 10 bases lay in between. The V gene's germline CDR1 is SNHLY and CDR2 FYNNEI. The CDR3 is made up of 12 amino acids. This chain's CDR3 is CASSGYGAPQHF. The CDR3 nucleotides read TGTGCCAGCAGTGGTTATGGGGCGCCCCAGCATTTT.

CDR3 residues: CASSTTGTGGGYTF. The DNA of the CDR3 is TGTGCCAGCAGTACTACCGGGACAGGGGGAGGCTACACCTTC. This chain joins TRBV27 and TRBJ1-2, with 11 bases that match TRBD1. The CDR3 sequence is 14 residues long. Germline V gene sequence: CDR1 MNHEY, CDR2 SMNVEV (reference sequence). V was pared by 5 bases and J by 8 bases, with 7 bases of the junction left unmatched.

The chain uses TRBV19 and TRBJ1-4; maybe TRBD1 (5 bases). CDR3 size: 16 residues. The V and J ends lost 4 bases and 0 bases respectively, with 12 bases between them. In germline, CDR1 is LNHDA, CDR2 SQIVND (reference sequence). This chain's CDR3 is CASSTQGVATNEKLFF. The CDR3 nucleotides read TGTGCCAGTAGTACCCAGGGCGTTGCAACTAATGAAAAACTGTTTTTT.

The chain employs TRBV2 and TRBJ1-1; D is possibly TRBD1 (6 bases). CDR1 SNHLY and CDR2 FYNNEI come from the germline V gene. The V end was cut by 5 bases, the J end by 6 bases, with 10 bases between. This CDR3 is 12 amino acids long. CDR3 in DNA: TGTGCCAGCAGTCCGGACAGTCCTGAAGCTTTCTTT. As protein: CASSPDSPEAFF.

The rearrangement uses TRBV4-2 and TRBJ2-5, with TRBD2 as a possible D gene (5 bases). The germline V and J ends were trimmed by 0 bases and 4 bases, with 9 bases remaining between them. In germline, CDR1 is LGHNA, CDR2 YNFKEQ. CDR3 size: 14 residues. The CDR3 coding sequence is TGTGCCAGCAGCCAAGAACTAGTACGAGAGACCCAGTACTTC. Its translation: CASSQELVRETQYF.

CDR3 in amino acids: CASSPPLRAYGYTF. In DNA form, the CDR3 reads TGTGCCAGCAGCCCCCCCCTGAGAGCCTATGGCTACACCTTC. The chain has TRBV3-1 (or the pseudogene TRBV3-2) and TRBJ1-2; D unclear. The germline V gene encodes CDR1 LGHDT and CDR2 YNNKEL (reference sequence). This CDR3 contains 14 residues. V was clipped by 4 bases and J by 4 bases, with 13 bases between them.

The chain has TRBV7-8 and TRBJ2-5; a possible D gene is TRBD2 (6 bases). V lost 8 bases and J 2 bases, leaving 12 bases between the germline ends. This CDR3 is 13 amino acids long. Germline V gives CDR1 SGHVS, CDR2 FQNEAQ. The CDR3 sequence: CASFKTRQETQYF. CDR3 DNA: TGTGCCAGCTTCAAGACTAGGCAAGAGACCCAGTACTTC.